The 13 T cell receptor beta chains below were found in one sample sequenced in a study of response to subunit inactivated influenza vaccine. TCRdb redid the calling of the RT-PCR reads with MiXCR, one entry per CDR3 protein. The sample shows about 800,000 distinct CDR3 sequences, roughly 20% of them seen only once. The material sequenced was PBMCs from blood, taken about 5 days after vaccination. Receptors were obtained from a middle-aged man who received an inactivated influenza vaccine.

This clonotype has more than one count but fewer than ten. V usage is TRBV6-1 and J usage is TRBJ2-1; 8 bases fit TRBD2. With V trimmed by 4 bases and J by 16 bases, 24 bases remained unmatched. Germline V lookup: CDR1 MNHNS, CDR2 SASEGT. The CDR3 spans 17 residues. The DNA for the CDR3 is TGTGCCAGCAGTGGGGGGTTAGCGGGGAGAGACGGAACCCGGGTCTTCTTC. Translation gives CASSGGLAGRDGTRVFF.

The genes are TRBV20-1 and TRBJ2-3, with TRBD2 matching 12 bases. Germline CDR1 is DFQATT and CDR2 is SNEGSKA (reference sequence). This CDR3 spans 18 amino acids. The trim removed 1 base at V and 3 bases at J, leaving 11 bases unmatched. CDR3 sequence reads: CSARGVGLAGFGTDTQYF. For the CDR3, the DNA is TGCAGTGCTAGAGGAGTCGGACTAGCGGGATTTGGAACAGATACGCAGTATTTT.

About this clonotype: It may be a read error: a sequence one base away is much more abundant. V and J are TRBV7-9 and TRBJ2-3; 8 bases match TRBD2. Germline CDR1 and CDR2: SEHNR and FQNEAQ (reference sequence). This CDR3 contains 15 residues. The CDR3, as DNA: TGTGTCAGCAGCTTCGCGGGAGGAAGCACAGATACGCAGTATTTT. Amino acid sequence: CVSSFAGGSTDTQYF.

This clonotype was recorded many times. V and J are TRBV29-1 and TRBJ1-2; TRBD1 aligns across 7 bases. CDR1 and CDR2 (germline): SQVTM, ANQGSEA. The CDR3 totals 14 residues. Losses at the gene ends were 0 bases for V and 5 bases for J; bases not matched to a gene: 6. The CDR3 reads CSVEEEGTEYGYTF. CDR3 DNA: TGCAGCGTTGAAGAAGAAGGGACAGAGTATGGCTACACCTTC.

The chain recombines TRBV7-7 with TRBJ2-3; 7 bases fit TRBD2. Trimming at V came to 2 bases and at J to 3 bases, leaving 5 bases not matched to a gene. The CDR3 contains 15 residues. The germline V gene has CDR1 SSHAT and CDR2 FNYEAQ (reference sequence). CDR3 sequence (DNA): TGTGCCAGCAGCTTAACCCTAGCGGCAACAGATACGCAGTATTTT. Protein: CASSLTLAATDTQYF.

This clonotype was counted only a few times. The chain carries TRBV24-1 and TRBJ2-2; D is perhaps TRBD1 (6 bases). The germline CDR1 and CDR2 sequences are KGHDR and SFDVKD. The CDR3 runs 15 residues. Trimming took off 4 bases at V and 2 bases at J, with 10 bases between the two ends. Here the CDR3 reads CATSEPGTNTGELFF. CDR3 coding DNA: TGTGCCACCAGTGAGCCCGGGACAAACACCGGGGAGCTGTTTTTT.

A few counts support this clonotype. CDR3 amino acids: CASSQDPRSNQPQHF. The CDR3 DNA reads TGCGCCAGCAGCCAAGATCCGCGCAGCAATCAGCCCCAGCATTTT. This chain uses TRBV4-1 with TRBJ1-5; D is ambiguous. The CDR3 is 15 amino acids. The germline V gene has CDR1 MGHRA and CDR2 YSYEKL. The V end lost 0 bases, the J end lost 1 base, and 7 bases lay between the germline ends.

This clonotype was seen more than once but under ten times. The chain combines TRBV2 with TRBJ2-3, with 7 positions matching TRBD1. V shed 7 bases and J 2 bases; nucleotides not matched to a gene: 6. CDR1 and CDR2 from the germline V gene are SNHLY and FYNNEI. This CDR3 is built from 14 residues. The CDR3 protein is CASNRDSNTDTQYF. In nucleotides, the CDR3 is TGTGCCAGCAATCGGGACAGCAACACAGATACGCAGTATTTT.

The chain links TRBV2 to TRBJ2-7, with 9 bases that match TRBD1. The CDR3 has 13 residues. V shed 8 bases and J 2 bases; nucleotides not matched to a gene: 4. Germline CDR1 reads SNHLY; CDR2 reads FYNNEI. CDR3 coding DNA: TGTGCCAGCGGACAGGGGAGGGCCTACGAGCAGTACTTC. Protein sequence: CASGQGRAYEQYF.

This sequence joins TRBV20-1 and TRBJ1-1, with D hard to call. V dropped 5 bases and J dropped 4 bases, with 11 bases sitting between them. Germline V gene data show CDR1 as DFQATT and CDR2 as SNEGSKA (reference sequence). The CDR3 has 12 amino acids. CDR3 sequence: CSAGESGTEAFF. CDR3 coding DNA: TGCAGTGCTGGGGAGTCGGGCACTGAAGCTTTCTTT.

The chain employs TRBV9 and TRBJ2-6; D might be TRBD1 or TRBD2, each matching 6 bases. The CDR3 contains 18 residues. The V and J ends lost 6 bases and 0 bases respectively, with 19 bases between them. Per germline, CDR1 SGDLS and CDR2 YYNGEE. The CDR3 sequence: CASNEGGHSSSGANVLTF. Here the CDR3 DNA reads TGTGCCAGCAATGAGGGGGGCCACAGTAGCTCTGGGGCCAACGTCCTGACTTTC.

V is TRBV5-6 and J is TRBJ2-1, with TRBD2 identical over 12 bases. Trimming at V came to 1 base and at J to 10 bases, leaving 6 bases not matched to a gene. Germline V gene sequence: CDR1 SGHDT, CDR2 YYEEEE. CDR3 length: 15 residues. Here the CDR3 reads CASSLRLAGVREQFF. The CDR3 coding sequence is TGTGCCAGCAGCTTGAGACTAGCGGGAGTCCGGGAGCAGTTCTTC.

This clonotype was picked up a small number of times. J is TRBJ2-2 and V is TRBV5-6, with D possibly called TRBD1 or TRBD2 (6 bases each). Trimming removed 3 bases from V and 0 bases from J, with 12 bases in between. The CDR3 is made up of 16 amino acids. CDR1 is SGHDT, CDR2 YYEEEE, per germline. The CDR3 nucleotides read TGTGCCAGCAGCTCCGCGGGACACTCGAACACCGGGGAGCTGTTTTTT. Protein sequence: CASSSAGHSNTGELFF. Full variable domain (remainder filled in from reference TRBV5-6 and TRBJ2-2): DAGVTQSPTHLIKTRGQQVTLRCSPKSGHDTVSWYQQALGQGPQFIFQYYEEEERQRGNFPDRFSGHQFPNYSSELNVNALLLGDSALYLCASSSAGHSNTGELFFGEGSRLTVL.